The rows below give T cell receptor beta chains drawn from one sample of a study of T-cell reconstitution after alpha-beta-depleted transplantation in children. TCRdb processed the PCR reads anew with MiXCR; each CDR3 protein has one entry. Of about 980,000 distinct CDR3 sequences listed, roughly 29% are singletons. The sample consisted of PBMCs, mostly from graft donor cells, taken 360 days after TCRalphabeta/CD19-depleted stem cell transplant. The receptors here all came from a boy less than two years old who had a stem cell transplant for SCID, so the T cells may come from the graft donor. Both conserved end residues are part of each CDR3. The D gene is left open where the match is weak. For some rows the clone size is stated as once, few or many, or as a class when expanded; others skip it.

J,size,V,D,DNA,CDR3
TRBJ2-7,NA,TRBV20-1,NA,TGCAGTGCTAGAGAAGAAGGGAACGAGCAGTACTTC,CSAREEGNEQYF
TRBJ2-7,NA,TRBV20-1,TRBD2,TGCAGTGCTAGAGATAGACTAGCGGGGGGCGAGCAGTACTTC,CSARDRLAGGEQYF
TRBJ1-1,few,TRBV29-1,TRBD1,TGCAGCGCCTTCGACAGGGAGAACACTGAAGCTTTCTTT,CSAFDRENTEAFF
TRBJ1-5,NA,TRBV11-2,NA,TGTGCCAGCAGCTTAGAACCCGGGACAAGCGGGAATCAGCCCCAGCATTTT,CASSLEPGTSGNQPQHF
TRBJ2-3,few,TRBV12-3/TRBV12-4,TRBD2,TGTGCCAGCACCTGGGGCGGGGGGGCCACAGATACGCAGTATTTT,CASTWGGGATDTQYF
TRBJ2-3,NA,TRBV10-3,TRBD1,TGTGCCATCAGGCGGGACAGGGGTAGGACTACAGATACGCAGTATTTT,CAIRRDRGRTTDTQYF
TRBJ2-7,NA,TRBV28,NA,TGTGCCAGCAGGCAAGTAGACAGGACCTACGAGCAGTACTTC,CASRQVDRTYEQYF
TRBJ1-5,NA,TRBV12-3/TRBV12-4,NA,TGTGCCAGCAGTTTGGAGGGGAATCCACAGCCCCAGCATTTT,CASSLEGNPQPQHF
TRBJ2-5,NA,TRBV4-1,NA,TGCGCCAGCAGCCTTCCTAGTGGCGGGGCAGAGACCCAGTACTTC,CASSLPSGGAETQYF
TRBJ1-5,few,TRBV15,NA,TGTGCCACCAGCAGAGAATTAAACCAGCCCCAGCATTTT,CATSRELNQPQHF
TRBJ2-4,NA,TRBV10-3,NA,TGTGCCATCAGTGAGCCTGGGTATGCCAAAAACATTCAGTACTTC,CAISEPGYAKNIQYF
TRBJ2-1,few,TRBV4-1,TRBD2,TGCGCCAGCAGCCATCCCGCGGGGGGTGAGCAGTTCTTC,CASSHPAGGEQFF
TRBJ2-4,NA,TRBV21-1,NA,TGTGCCAGCAGCAACAACCCGGGGGCAGCGGGGGACATTCAGTACTTC,CASSNNPGAAGDIQYF
TRBJ2-7,NA,TRBV27,NA,TGTGCCAGCATGGGACTTTTCTCCTACGAGCAGTACTTC,CASMGLFSYEQYF
TRBJ2-3,NA,TRBV15,NA,TGTGCCACCATCCCAAGGGACCGCAACACAGATACGCAGTATTTT,CATIPRDRNTDTQYF
TRBJ2-5,NA,TRBV10-1,NA,TGCGCCAGCAGTGAGTCGCCGTTAGCTCGAGAGACCCAGTACTTC,CASSESPLARETQYF
TRBJ2-5,NA,TRBV7-6,NA,TGTGCCAGCAGCTTAGTTGAGGGGGGGCAAGGGACCCAGTACTTC,CASSLVEGGQGTQYF
TRBJ2-1,NA,TRBV20-1,NA,TGCAGTGCCACCGGGGCCTATTACAATGAGCAGTTCTTC,CSATGAYYNEQFF
TRBJ1-2,few,TRBV12-3/TRBV12-4,NA,TGTGCCAGCAGTTTGATTACAGGCGGTAACTATGGCTACACCTTC,CASSLITGGNYGYTF
TRBJ2-3,NA,TRBV6-2/TRBV6-3,TRBD2,TGTGCCAGCAGACCTAGCGGGGGGCCAGATACGCAGTATTTT,CASRPSGGPDTQYF
TRBJ2-6,NA,TRBV6-2/TRBV6-3,TRBD1,TGTGCCAGCAGTTACGCCGGGACAGCGAGCTCTGGGGCCAACGTCCTGACTTTC,CASSYAGTASSGANVLTF
TRBJ2-3,NA,TRBV5-4,NA,TGTGCCAGCAGCAACGACCGACGCACAGATACGCAGTATTTT,CASSNDRRTDTQYF
TRBJ2-1,NA,TRBV14,TRBD2,TGTGCCAGCAGCCAACATCCTATAAGCGGGGGTTACTACAATGAGCAGTTCTTC,CASSQHPISGGYYNEQFF
TRBJ2-2,NA,TRBV29-1,NA,TGCAGCGCCACCAGGATTTCGAACACCGGGGAGCTGTTTTTT,CSATRISNTGELFF
TRBJ2-3,once,TRBV11-3,NA,TGTGCCAGCAGCTTGGGTTATTCAGTACCCACAGATACGCAGTATTTT,CASSLGYSVPTDTQYF
TRBJ2-2,NA,TRBV5-1,NA,TGCGCCAGTGCCATCCCGAAAACGACTACAAACACCGGGGAGCTGTTTTTT,CASAIPKTTTNTGELFF
TRBJ1-5,NA,TRBV12-3/TRBV12-4,NA,TGTGCCAGCAGCTTACAGAAACCCAATCAGCCCCAGCATTTT,CASSLQKPNQPQHF
TRBJ1-6,NA,TRBV5-1,TRBD1,TGCGCCAGCAGCTTGTCCAGGGACAGGGGGTATAATTCACCCCTCCACTTT,CASSLSRDRGYNSPLHF
TRBJ2-5,many,TRBV20-1,TRBD1,TGCAGTGCTGAGGACAGGCCCCAAGAGACCCAGTACTTC,CSAEDRPQETQYF
TRBJ2-3,once,TRBV7-3,TRBD1,TGTGCCAGCAGTCCCAAGGGGGCGAGTGGGAGTACGCAGTATTTT,CASSPKGASGSTQYF
TRBJ2-3,few,TRBV10-1,NA,TGCGCCAGCAGTGCGGGGATAGATACGCAGTATTTT,CASSAGIDTQYF
TRBJ1-2,few,TRBV4-1,NA,TGCGCCAGCAGCCAAGATGGGCAGGACTATGGCTACACCTTC,CASSQDGQDYGYTF
TRBJ2-3,NA,TRBV12-3/TRBV12-4,NA,TGTGCCAGCAGCCCCGACAGACCTAGCACAGATACGCAGTATTTT,CASSPDRPSTDTQYF
TRBJ1-2,NA,TRBV12-3/TRBV12-4,NA,TGTGCCAGCAGTTCGACAGTTCTCAATGGCTACACCTTC,CASSSTVLNGYTF
TRBJ2-3,NA,TRBV15,NA,TGTGCCACCAGCAGAGGGGCGAGTGATACGCAGTATTTT,CATSRGASDTQYF
TRBJ1-1,NA,TRBV5-1,NA,TGCGCCAGCAGCCCGGGAGGGGCGCGCATGAACACTGAAGCTTTCTTT,CASSPGGARMNTEAFF
TRBJ2-1,NA,TRBV25-1,NA,TGTGCCAGCAGGGGAATTACTGAGCAGTTCTTC,CASRGITEQFF
TRBJ2-3,NA,TRBV6-5,NA,TGTGCCAGCAGTTACAAGTCCTTCACAGATACGCAGTATTTT,CASSYKSFTDTQYF